The clone carrying this T cell receptor (beta chain) appeared many times. The target antigen is unknown. Hyperthyroidism cases were recent diagnoses of under 2 months' duration in people aged 18 to 65. In this cohort, patients with other autoimmune diseases, uncontrolled infections, pregnancy or lactation were excluded. The diagnosis combined clinical symptoms, thyroxine, TRAb, thyroid ultrasound and orbital computed tomography scans. The sample belongs to a study of Graves' ophthalmopathy and Graves' hyperthyroidism. General observations from the study: Blood also contained most of the expanded thyroid clonotypes above 0.001 frequency.

RNA transcripts provided the template for amplifying TCR beta CDR3 regions. Following a first-round RT-PCR that used HTBI primers, a second-round multiplex PCR was carried out. In TCRdb, the multiplex PCR reads were re-called with MiXCR into one record per CDR3 protein. The data hold over a million distinct CDR3 sequences, with roughly 35% observed a single time. Material: peripheral blood or thyroid tissue (not recorded which). This receptor was identified in an adult man with Graves' hyperthyroidism.

This CDR3 reads CASGRQLSYEQYF. The CDR3 bases are TGTGCCAGCGGACGGCAGCTCTCCTACGAGCAGTACTTC. The genes are TRBV6-6 and TRBJ2-7; D not certain. Per germline, CDR1 MNHNY and CDR2 SVGAGI (reference sequence). Trimming removed 8 bases from V and 0 bases from J, with 11 bases in between. The CDR3 covers 13 residues.